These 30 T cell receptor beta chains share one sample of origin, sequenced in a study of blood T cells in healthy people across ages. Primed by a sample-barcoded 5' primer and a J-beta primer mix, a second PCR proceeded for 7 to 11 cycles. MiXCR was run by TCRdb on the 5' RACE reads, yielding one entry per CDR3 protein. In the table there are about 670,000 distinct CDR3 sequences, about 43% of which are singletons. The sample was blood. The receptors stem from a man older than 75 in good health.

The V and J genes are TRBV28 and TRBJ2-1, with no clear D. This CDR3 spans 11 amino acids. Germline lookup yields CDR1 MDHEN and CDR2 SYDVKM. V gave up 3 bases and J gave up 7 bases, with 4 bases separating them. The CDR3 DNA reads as TGTGCCAGCAGTTTTCAGAATGAGCAGTTCTTC. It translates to CASSFQNEQFF.

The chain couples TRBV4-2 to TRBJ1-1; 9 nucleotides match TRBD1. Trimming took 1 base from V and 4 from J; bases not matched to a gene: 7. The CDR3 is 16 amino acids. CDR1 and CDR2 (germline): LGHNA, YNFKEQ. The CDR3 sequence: CASSQGDRAVATEAFF. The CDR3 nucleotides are TGTGCCAGCAGCCAAGGGGACAGGGCTGTGGCCACTGAAGCTTTCTTT.

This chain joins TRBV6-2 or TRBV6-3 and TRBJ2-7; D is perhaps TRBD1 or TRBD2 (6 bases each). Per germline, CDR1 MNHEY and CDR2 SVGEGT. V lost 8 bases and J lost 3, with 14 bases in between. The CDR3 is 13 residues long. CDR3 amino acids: CASEGGIDYEQYF. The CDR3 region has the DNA TGTGCCAGCGAGGGGGGTATTGACTACGAGCAGTACTTC.

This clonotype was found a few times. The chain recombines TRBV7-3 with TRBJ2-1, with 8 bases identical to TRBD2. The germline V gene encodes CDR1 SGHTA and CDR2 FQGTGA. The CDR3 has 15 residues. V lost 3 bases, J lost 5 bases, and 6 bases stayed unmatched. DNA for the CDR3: TGTGCCAGCAGCTTTATAGCGGGACTGAACAATGAGCAGTTCTTC. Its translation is CASSFIAGLNNEQFF.

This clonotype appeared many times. In DNA, the CDR3 is TGTGCCAGCAGCTTAGACAGGGTATCCGAGCAGTACTTC. This codes for CASSLDRVSEQYF. V is TRBV7-2 and J is TRBJ2-7; D is perhaps TRBD1 (6 bases). CDR1 is SGHTA and CDR2 is FQGNSA in the germline V gene. V was pared by 1 base and J by 6 bases, with 10 bases between. This CDR3 has 13 residues.

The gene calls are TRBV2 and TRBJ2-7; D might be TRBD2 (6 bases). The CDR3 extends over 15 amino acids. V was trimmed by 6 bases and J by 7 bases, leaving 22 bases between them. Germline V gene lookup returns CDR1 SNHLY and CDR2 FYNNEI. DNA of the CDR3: TGTGCCAGCAGACACCGGGACTGGTTAGGGAATGAGCAGTACTTC. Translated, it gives CASRHRDWLGNEQYF.

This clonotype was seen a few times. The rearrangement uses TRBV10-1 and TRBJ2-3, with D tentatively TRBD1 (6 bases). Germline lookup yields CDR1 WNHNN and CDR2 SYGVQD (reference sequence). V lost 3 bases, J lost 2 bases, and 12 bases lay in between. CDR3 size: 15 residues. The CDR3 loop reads CASSDSQGPTDTQYF. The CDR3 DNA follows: TGCGCCAGCAGTGATTCACAGGGCCCCACAGATACGCAGTATTTT.

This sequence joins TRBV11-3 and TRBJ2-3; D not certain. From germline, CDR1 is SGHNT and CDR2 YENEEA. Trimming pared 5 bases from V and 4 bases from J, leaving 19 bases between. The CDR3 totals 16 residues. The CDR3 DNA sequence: TGTGCCAGCAGCGCGCGGACCGGAGTCGTGGCAGATACGCAGTATTTT. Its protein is CASSARTGVVADTQYF.

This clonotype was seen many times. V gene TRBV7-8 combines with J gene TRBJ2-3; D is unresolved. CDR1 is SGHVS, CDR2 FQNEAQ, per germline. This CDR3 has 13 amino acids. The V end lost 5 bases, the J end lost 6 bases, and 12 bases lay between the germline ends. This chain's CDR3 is CASSLPKSDTQYF. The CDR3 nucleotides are TGTGCCAGCAGCCTACCAAAGAGTGATACGCAGTATTTT. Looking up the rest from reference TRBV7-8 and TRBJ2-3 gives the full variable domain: GAGVSQSPRYKVAKRGQDVALRCDPISGHVSLFWYQQALGQGPEFLTYFQNEAQLDKSGLPSDRFFAERPEGSVSTLKIQRTQQEDSAVYLCASSLPKSDTQYFGPGTRLTVL.

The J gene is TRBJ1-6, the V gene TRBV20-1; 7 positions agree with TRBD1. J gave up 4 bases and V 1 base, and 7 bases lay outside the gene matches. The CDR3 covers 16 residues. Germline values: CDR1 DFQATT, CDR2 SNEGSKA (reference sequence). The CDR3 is CSARVSGGTYNSPLHF. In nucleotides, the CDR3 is TGCAGTGCTAGAGTGTCAGGGGGGACTTATAATTCACCCCTCCACTTT.

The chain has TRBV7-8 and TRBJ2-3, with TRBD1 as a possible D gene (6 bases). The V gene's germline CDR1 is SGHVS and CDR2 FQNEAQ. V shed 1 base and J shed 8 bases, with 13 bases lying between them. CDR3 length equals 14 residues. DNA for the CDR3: TGTGCCAGCAGCTTAGTACAGGGTCAGGGTACGCAGTATTTT. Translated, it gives CASSLVQGQGTQYF.

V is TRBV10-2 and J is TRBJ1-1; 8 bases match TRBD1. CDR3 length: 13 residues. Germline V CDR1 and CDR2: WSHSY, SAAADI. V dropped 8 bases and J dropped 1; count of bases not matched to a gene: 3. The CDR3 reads CASQGAGNTEAFF. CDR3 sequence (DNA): TGCGCCAGCCAGGGGGCGGGGAACACTGAAGCTTTCTTT.

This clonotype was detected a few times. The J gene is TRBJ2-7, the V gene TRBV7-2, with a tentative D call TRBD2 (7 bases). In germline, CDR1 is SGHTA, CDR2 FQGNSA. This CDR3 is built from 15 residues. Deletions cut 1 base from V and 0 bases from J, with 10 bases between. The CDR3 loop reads CASSLEGGGSYEQYF. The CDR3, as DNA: TGTGCCAGCAGCTTAGAGGGGGGGGGCTCCTACGAGCAGTACTTC. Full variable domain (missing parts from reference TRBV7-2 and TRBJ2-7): GAGVSQSPSNKVTEKGKDVELRCDPISGHTALYWYRQSLGQGLEFLIYFQGNSAPDKSGLPSDRFSAERTGGSVSTLTIQRTQQEDSAVYLCASSLEGGGSYEQYFGPGTRLTVT.

The CDR3 is CASSLIGLAGGAYEQYF. CDR3 DNA: TGTGCCAGCAGCTTAATAGGGCTAGCGGGAGGCGCCTACGAGCAGTACTTC. The chain links TRBV7-2 to TRBJ2-7; 11 nucleotides line up with TRBD2. V lost 2 bases, J lost 2 bases, and 8 bases stayed unmatched. Germline assignment: CDR1 SGHTA and CDR2 FQGNSA. The CDR3 is 17 amino acids.

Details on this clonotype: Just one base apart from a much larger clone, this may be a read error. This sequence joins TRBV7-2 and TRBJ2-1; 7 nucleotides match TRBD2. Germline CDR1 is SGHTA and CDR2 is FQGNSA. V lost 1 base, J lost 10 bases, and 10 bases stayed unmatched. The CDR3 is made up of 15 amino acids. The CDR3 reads CASSLDGGRTYEQFF. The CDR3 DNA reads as TGTGCCAGCAGCTTAGATGGCGGGAGAACCTACGAGCAGTTCTTC.

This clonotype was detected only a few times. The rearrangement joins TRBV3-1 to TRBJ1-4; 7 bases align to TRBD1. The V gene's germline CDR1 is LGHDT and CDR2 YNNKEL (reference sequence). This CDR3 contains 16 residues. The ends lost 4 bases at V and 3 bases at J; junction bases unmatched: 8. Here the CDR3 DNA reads TGTGCCAGCAGCCGGCATACTGGACAGGCTAATGAAAAACTGTTTTTT. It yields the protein CASSRHTGQANEKLFF.

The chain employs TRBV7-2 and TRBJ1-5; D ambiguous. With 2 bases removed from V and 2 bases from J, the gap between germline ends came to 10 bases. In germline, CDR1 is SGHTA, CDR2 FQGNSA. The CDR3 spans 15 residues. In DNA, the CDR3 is TGTGCCAGCAGCTTAAGGACCTCCGGCAATCAGCCCCAGCATTTT. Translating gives CASSLRTSGNQPQHF.

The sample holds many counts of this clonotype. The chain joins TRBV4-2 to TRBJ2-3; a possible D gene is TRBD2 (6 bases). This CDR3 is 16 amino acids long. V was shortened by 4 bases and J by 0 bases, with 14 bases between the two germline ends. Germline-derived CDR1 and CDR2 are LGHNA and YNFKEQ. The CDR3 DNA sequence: TGTGCCAGCAGCCCGAATCCAGCGGGTAGCACAGATACGCAGTATTTT. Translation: CASSPNPAGSTDTQYF.

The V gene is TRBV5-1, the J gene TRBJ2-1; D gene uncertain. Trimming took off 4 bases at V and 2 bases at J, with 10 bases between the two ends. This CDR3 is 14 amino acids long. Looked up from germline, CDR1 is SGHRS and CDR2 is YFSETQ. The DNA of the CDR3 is TGCGCCAGCAGCCCTCTCGCGACCTACAATGAGCAGTTCTTC. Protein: CASSPLATYNEQFF. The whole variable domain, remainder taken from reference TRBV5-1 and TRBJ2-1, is KAGVTQTPRYLIKTRGQQVTLSCSPISGHRSVSWYQQTPGQGLQFLFEYFSETQRNKGNFPGRFSGRQFSNSRSEMNVSTLELGDSALYLCASSPLATYNEQFFGPGTRLTVL.

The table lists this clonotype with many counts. This chain's CDR3 is CSVAKTTDTQYF. The CDR3 DNA reads TGCAGCGTTGCTAAGACCACAGATACGCAGTATTTT. The J gene is TRBJ2-3, the V gene TRBV29-1, with no clear D. The V gene's germline CDR1 is SQVTM and CDR2 ANQGSEA. V was cut by 4 bases and J by 2 bases, with 7 bases left in between. This CDR3 is 12 amino acids long.

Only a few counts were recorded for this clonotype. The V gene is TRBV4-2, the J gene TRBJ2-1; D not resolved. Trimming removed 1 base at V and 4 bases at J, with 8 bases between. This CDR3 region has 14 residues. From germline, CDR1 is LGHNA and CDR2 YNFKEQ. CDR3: CASSQGQPYNEQFF. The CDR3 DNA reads TGTGCCAGCAGCCAAGGGCAACCTTACAATGAGCAGTTCTTC.

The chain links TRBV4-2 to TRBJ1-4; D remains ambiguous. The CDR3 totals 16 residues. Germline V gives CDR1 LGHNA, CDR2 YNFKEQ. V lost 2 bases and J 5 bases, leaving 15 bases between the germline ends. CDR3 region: CASSQTPHLQNEKLFF. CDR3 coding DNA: TGTGCCAGCAGCCAAACCCCACACCTCCAGAATGAAAAACTGTTTTTT.

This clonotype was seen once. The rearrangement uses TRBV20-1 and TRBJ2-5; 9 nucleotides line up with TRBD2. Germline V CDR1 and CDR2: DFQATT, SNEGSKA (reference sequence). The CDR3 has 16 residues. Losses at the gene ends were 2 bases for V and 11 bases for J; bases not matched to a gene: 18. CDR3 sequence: CSARFLGVAGDNEQYF. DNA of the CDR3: TGCAGTGCTAGATTCCTGGGGGTAGCGGGGGACAATGAGCAGTACTTC.

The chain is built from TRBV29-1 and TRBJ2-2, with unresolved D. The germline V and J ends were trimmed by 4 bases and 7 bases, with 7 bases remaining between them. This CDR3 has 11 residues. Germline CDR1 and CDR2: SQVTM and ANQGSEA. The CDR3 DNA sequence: TGCAGCGTTGGGAATAACGGGGAGCTGTTTTTT. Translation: CSVGNNGELFF.

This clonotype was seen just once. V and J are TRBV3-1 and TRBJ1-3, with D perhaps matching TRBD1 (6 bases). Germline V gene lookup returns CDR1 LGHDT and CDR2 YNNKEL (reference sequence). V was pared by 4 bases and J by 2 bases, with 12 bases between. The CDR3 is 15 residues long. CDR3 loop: CASSPTGKTGNTIYF. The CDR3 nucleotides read TGTGCCAGCAGCCCGACAGGCAAAACTGGAAACACCATATATTTT.

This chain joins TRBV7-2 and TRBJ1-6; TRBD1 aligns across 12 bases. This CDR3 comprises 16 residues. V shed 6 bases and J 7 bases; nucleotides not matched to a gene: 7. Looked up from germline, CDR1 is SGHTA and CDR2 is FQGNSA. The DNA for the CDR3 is TGTGCCAGCAGTCGCAGGGGACAGGGGGCCAATTCACCCCTCCACTTT. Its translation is CASSRRGQGANSPLHF.

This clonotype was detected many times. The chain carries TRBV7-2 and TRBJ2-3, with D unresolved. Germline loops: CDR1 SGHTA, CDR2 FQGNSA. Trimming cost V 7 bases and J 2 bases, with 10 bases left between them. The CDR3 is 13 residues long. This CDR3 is CASTQLVTDTQYF. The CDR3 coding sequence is TGTGCCAGCACCCAACTTGTCACAGATACGCAGTATTTT.

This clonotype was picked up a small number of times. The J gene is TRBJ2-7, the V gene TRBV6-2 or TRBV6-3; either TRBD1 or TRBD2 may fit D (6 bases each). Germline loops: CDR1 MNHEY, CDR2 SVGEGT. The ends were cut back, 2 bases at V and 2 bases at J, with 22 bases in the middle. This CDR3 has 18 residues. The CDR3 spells CASSYPISAGHDTYEQYF. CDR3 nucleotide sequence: TGTGCCAGCAGTTACCCCATCAGTGCGGGACACGACACCTACGAGCAGTACTTC.

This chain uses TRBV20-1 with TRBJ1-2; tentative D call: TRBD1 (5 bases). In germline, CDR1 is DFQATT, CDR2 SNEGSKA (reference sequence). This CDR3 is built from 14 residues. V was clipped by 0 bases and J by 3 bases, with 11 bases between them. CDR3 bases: TGCAGTGCTAGAGATGATAGGGGATACTATGGCTACACCTTC. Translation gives CSARDDRGYYGYTF.

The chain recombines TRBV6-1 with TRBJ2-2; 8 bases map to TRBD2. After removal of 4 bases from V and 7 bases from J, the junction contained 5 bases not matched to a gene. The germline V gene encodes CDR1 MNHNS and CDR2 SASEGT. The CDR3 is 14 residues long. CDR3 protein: CASSVTSGFGELFF. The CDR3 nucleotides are TGTGCCAGCAGTGTTACTAGCGGTTTCGGGGAGCTGTTTTTT.